The 23 T cell receptor beta chains listed next were all sequenced from one sample in a study of blood T cell repertoires in COVID-19. The protocol was immunoSEQ multiplex PCR, while the TCRdb copy is restricted to in-frame clones and leaves out a portion. Of over 150,000 clones listed, more than 80% are singletons. The sample was PBMCs or T cells enriched from blood (not recorded which). These receptors were obtained from a man aged 35-49 years who had recovered from COVID-19.

The rearrangement links TRBV15 to TRBJ2-1; 11 bases agree with TRBD2. The CDR3 is 20 residues long. Germline V gene lookup returns CDR1 LNHNV and CDR2 YYDKDF (reference sequence). The V gene end was trimmed by 0 bases and the J gene end by 0 bases; junction bases not matched to a gene: 10. Here the CDR3 DNA reads TGTGCCACCAGCAGAGATCGGGCTAGCGGGGGGAGTAGCTCCTACAATGAGCAGTTCTTC. It specifies CATSRDRASGGSSSYNEQFF.

A remark on this clone: Mismatch with germline at one junction end may stem from a read error. This chain joins TRBV7-7 and TRBJ2-3; no clear D gene. There are 13 residues in the CDR3. The germline gives CDR1 SSHAT, CDR2 FNYEAQ (reference sequence). Written as DNA, the CDR3 is TGTGCTAGCAGCTTATCGCCCAGGGATACGCAGTATTTT. Its protein is CASSLSPRDTQYF.

The chain carries TRBV7-2 and TRBJ2-7, with 7 bases identical to TRBD1. V shed 5 bases, J shed 2 bases, and the junction held 9 bases outside the gene matches. Germline assignment: CDR1 SGHTA and CDR2 FQGNSA. The CDR3 runs 15 residues. CDR3 DNA: TGTGCCAGCAGCCCCCTTAGACAGGGCCCCTACGAGCAGTACTTC. Translation: CASSPLRQGPYEQYF.

Remarks on this clone: Other nucleotide sequences in the sample specify the same CDR3. The V and J genes are TRBV2 and TRBJ2-3; D gene ambiguous. V lost 5 bases, J lost 2 bases, and 2 bases lay in between. Germline lookup yields CDR1 SNHLY and CDR2 FYNNEI. There are 11 residues in the CDR3. CDR3 bases: TGTGCCAGCAGTCTCACAGATACGCAGTATTTT. Amino acids: CASSLTDTQYF.

The V call is TRBV12-5, the J call TRBJ1-1; D remains unclear. The CDR3 length is 14 residues. The V and J ends lost 4 bases and 2 bases respectively, with 11 bases between them. From germline, CDR1 is LGHNT and CDR2 FRNRAP. The CDR3 reads CASGSRTGNTEAFF. CDR3 sequence (DNA): TGTGCTAGTGGTTCGCGGACGGGAAACACTGAAGCTTTCTTT.

The genes are TRBV29-1 and TRBJ2-2; D perhaps matches TRBD2 (5 bases). V lost 3 bases to trimming and J lost 7 bases, with 12 bases between them. The CDR3 contains 13 residues. Germline CDR1 reads SQVTM; CDR2 reads ANQGSEA. The CDR3: CSVEWSGFGELFF. CDR3 sequence (DNA): TGCAGCGTTGAGTGGTCGGGGTTCGGGGAGCTGTTTTTT.

J is TRBJ1-6 and V is TRBV6-6; maybe TRBD1 (5 bases). Trimming removed 6 bases from V and 13 bases from J, with 10 bases in between. CDR1 and CDR2 from the germline V gene are MNHNY and SVGAGI (reference sequence). The CDR3 contains 11 residues. CDR3 coding DNA: TGTGCCAGCAGCCGCAGGGTGCCCCTCCACTTT. It translates to CASSRRVPLHF.

This rearrangement joins TRBV2 to TRBJ2-7; D is undetermined. The CDR3 sequence is 13 residues long. The ends were cut back, 4 bases at V and 7 bases at J, with 14 bases in the middle. The V gene's germline CDR1 is SNHLY and CDR2 FYNNEI. The CDR3 region has the DNA TGTGCCAGCAGTGCTGAATTCCGCAGGGAGCAGTACTTC. The encoded protein is CASSAEFRREQYF.

The rearrangement joins TRBV19 to TRBJ1-5, with D possibly TRBD1 on 6 matching bases. Trimming cost V 11 bases and J 0 bases, with 20 bases left between them. Per germline, CDR1 LNHDA and CDR2 SQIVND (reference sequence). The CDR3 spans 16 residues. DNA of the CDR3: TGTGCCTCCCTAGAAAGGACAGTAAATAGCAATCAGCCCCAGCATTTT. Its translation is CASLERTVNSNQPQHF.

Here the CDR3 reads CASSPLSGGTDTQYF. CDR3 nucleotides: TGTGCCAGCTCACCATTATCCGGGGGGACAGATACGCAGTATTTT. This sequence joins TRBV18 and TRBJ2-3; 7 bases are shared with TRBD2. The CDR3 spans 15 residues. The germline V gene encodes CDR1 KGHSH and CDR2 LQKENI. With V trimmed by 2 bases and J by 3 bases, 5 bases remained unmatched.

The J gene is TRBJ2-5, the V gene TRBV10-1; a weak D match, TRBD1 (5 bases). CDR1 and CDR2 from the germline V gene are WNHNN and SYGVQD (reference sequence). The CDR3 sequence is 14 residues long. V was shortened by 3 bases and J by 2 bases, with 10 bases between the two germline ends. CDR3 sequence: CASSDRRTQETQYF. Written as DNA, the CDR3 is TGCGCCAGCAGTGACCGGCGGACACAAGAGACCCAGTACTTC.

The V gene is TRBV12-3 or TRBV12-4, the J gene TRBJ2-7, with D unclear. V shed 3 bases and J shed 2 bases, with 5 bases lying between them. The CDR3 sequence is 12 residues long. In nucleotides, the CDR3 is TGTGCCAGCAGTTTTGGCACCTACGAGCAGTACTTC. Translation gives CASSFGTYEQYF.

Only a few counts were recorded for this clone. The chain carries TRBV7-9 and TRBJ1-1, with D unresolved. The CDR3 consists of 11 residues. The germline CDR1 and CDR2 sequences are SEHNR and FQNEAQ (reference sequence). Trimming pared 3 bases from V and 5 bases from J, leaving 4 bases between. The CDR3 here is CASSFMTEAFF. CDR3 in DNA: TGTGCCAGCAGCTTCATGACTGAAGCTTTCTTT.

The genes are TRBV19 and TRBJ2-5, with 9 bases matching TRBD1. Germline lookup yields CDR1 LNHDA and CDR2 SQIVND (reference sequence). The CDR3 consists of 15 residues. The junction had 6 bases not matched to a gene; V was cut back by 1 base and J by 6 bases. The CDR3 loop reads CASSIGGTGTKTQYF. DNA for the CDR3: TGTGCCAGTAGTATAGGCGGGACAGGGACAAAGACCCAGTACTTC.

The chain links TRBV7-3 to TRBJ2-1; 7 bases agree with TRBD2. V was pared by 11 bases and J by 8 bases, with 12 bases of the junction left unmatched. From germline, CDR1 is SGHTA and CDR2 FQGTGA. The CDR3 runs to 13 residues. The CDR3 DNA follows: TGTGCCTCTGGGACCCAGCGGGGCCATGAGCAGTTCTTC. This translates into CASGTQRGHEQFF. Looking up the rest from reference TRBV7-3 and TRBJ2-1 gives the full variable domain: GAGVSQTPSNKVTEKGKYVELRCDPISGHTALYWYRQSLGQGPEFLIYFQGTGAADDSGLPNDRFFAVRPEGSVSTLKIQRTERGDSAVYLCASGTQRGHEQFFGPGTRLTVL.

This sequence joins TRBV24-1 and TRBJ1-1, with D hard to call. Germline V lookup: CDR1 KGHDR, CDR2 SFDVKD. This CDR3 region has 13 residues. V shed 4 bases and J shed 3 bases, with 8 bases lying between them. For the CDR3, the DNA is TGTGCCACCAGTGACCCAATGTACACTGAAGCTTTCTTT. Protein sequence: CATSDPMYTEAFF.

The V call is TRBV27, the J call TRBJ2-3; no firm D call. The V end was cut by 5 bases, the J end by 4 bases, with 10 bases between. The V gene's germline CDR1 is MNHEY and CDR2 SMNVEV (reference sequence). The CDR3 is made up of 13 amino acids. The CDR3 sequence is CASSPYSPDTQYF. The CDR3 nucleotides are TGTGCCAGCAGTCCTTACTCCCCAGATACGCAGTATTTT.

The chain employs TRBV2 and TRBJ2-2, with TRBD2 matching 8 bases. V lost 8 bases to trimming and J lost 3 bases; unmatched junction nucleotides: 11. CDR1 and CDR2 from the germline V gene are SNHLY and FYNNEI. The CDR3 contains 16 residues. The CDR3 bases are TGTGCCAGCCGGGACGGGGGGGCCTCAGACACCGGGGAGCTGTTTTTT. It translates to CASRDGGASDTGELFF.

The rearrangement uses TRBV28 and TRBJ1-4; possibly TRBD1 for D (5 bases). The V gene lost 5 bases and the J gene lost 5 bases, with 6 bases spanning the gap. The V gene's germline CDR1 is MDHEN and CDR2 SYDVKM. CDR3 length: 12 amino acids. CDR3 protein: CASSNRNEKLFF. CDR3 nucleotides: TGTGCCAGCAGTAACAGGAATGAAAAACTGTTTTTT. The full variable domain, its missing parts supplied by reference TRBV28 and TRBJ1-4, is DVKVTQSSRYLVKRTGEKVFLECVQDMDHENMFWYRQDPGLGLRLIYFSYDVKMKEKGDIPEGYSVSREKKERFSLILESASTNQTSMYLCASSNRNEKLFFGSGTQLSVL.

V is TRBV7-9 and J is TRBJ2-1; no reliable D call. Germline CDR1 SEHNR, CDR2 FQNEAQ (reference sequence). This CDR3 has 12 amino acids. Between the trimmed V and J ends, which lost 1 base and 9 bases, there was a span of 7 bases. CDR3 bases: TGTGCCAGCAGCTTAGACGCCGGTGAGCAGTTCTTC. Its translation is CASSLDAGEQFF.

Only one count was recorded for this clone. The V gene is TRBV13, the J gene TRBJ1-4; TRBD1 agrees at 11 bases. V lost 4 bases, J lost 8 bases, and 3 bases stayed unmatched. The CDR3 sequence is 14 residues long. Germline CDR1 PRHDT, CDR2 FYEKMQ (reference sequence). CDR3 in amino acids: CASSSGQGVEKLFF. The CDR3 bases are TGTGCCAGCAGCTCGGGACAGGGGGTGGAAAAACTGTTTTTT.

This chain connects TRBV27 to TRBJ2-1; TRBD2 agrees at 8 bases. V shed 3 bases, J shed 2 bases, and the junction held 3 bases outside the gene matches. Germline V gene lookup returns CDR1 MNHEY and CDR2 SMNVEV (reference sequence). The CDR3 totals 15 residues. This CDR3 is CASSFGLATYNEQFF. DNA of the CDR3: TGTGCCAGCAGTTTCGGACTAGCTACCTACAATGAGCAGTTCTTC.

The chain couples TRBV3-1 (or the pseudogene TRBV3-2) to TRBJ2-7; D might be TRBD1 (5 bases). Germline CDR1 LGHDT, CDR2 YNNKEL (reference sequence). The CDR3 has 11 amino acids. Trimming stripped 7 bases from V and 4 bases from J, with 8 bases between. This CDR3 reads CASTTGYEQYF. DNA for the CDR3: TGTGCCAGCACCACAGGATACGAGCAGTACTTC.